The 16 T cell receptor beta chains in this list originate from one sample, sequenced in a study of a mutant IDH1 vaccine in newly diagnosed glioma. Antigens of these TCRs are unknown. The method was immunoSEQ multiplex PCR; TCRdb's version includes in-frame clones alone and lacks a portion of them. Here the sample spans tens of thousands of clones, 81% being singletons. The sample's time point: week 5, during vaccination. A 20-mer mutant IDH1 peptide at 300 ug was injected subcutaneously with topical imiquimod. The sample in question was PBMCs, obtained from a glioma patient whose treatment included an IDH1 peptide vaccine. The source is a man between 25 and 39 years old with glioma.

This clone has only one observation. V and J are TRBV29-1 and TRBJ1-4, with D unresolved. Trimming left V 7 bases short and J 6 bases short, with 15 bases between. Germline V lookup: CDR1 SQVTM, CDR2 ANQGSEA. The length of the CDR3 is 13 residues. CDR3 coding DNA: TGCAGCGCTCCGGTGGACGGAGATGAAAAACTGTTTTTT. It is translated as CSAPVDGDEKLFF. The full variable domain, its missing parts supplied by reference TRBV29-1 and TRBJ1-4, is SAVISQKPSRDICQRGTSLTIQCQVDSQVTMMFWYRQQPGQSLTLIATANQGSEATYESGFVIDKFPISRPNLTFSTLTVSNMSPEDSSIYLCSAPVDGDEKLFFGSGTQLSVL.

The chain has TRBV7-9 and TRBJ2-1; possibly TRBD1 for D (5 bases). V shed 7 bases and J shed 4 bases, with 11 bases lying between them. The CDR3 extends over 13 amino acids. CDR1 SEHNR and CDR2 FQNEAQ come from the germline V gene (reference sequence). In DNA, the CDR3 is TGTGCCAGCAAAAATGACAGATACAATGAGCAGTTCTTC. Its protein is CASKNDRYNEQFF.

The CDR3 DNA reads as TGTGCCAGCAGCGCGACAGACCGCACGTATAATTCACCCCTCCACTTT. The encoded protein is CASSATDRTYNSPLHF. The chain couples TRBV9 to TRBJ1-6; D might be TRBD1 (5 bases). V lost 3 bases to trimming and J lost 4 bases, with 14 bases between them. The V gene's germline CDR1 is SGDLS and CDR2 YYNGEE. The CDR3 is made up of 16 amino acids.

This chain connects TRBV7-9 to TRBJ1-5, with D possibly matching TRBD1 (6 bases). Germline CDR1 SEHNR, CDR2 FQNEAQ (reference sequence). Trimming cost V 5 bases and J 1 base, with 12 bases left between them. The CDR3 loop spans 15 amino acids. The CDR3 nucleotides are TGTGCCAGCAGCATGCCGGGACACAGCAATCAGCCCCAGCATTTT. Amino acid sequence: CASSMPGHSNQPQHF.

The chain employs TRBV5-8 and TRBJ2-7; a possible D gene is TRBD2 (5 bases). This CDR3 is 15 amino acids long. V was trimmed by 4 bases and J by 6 bases, leaving 20 bases between them. Per the germline V gene, CDR1 is SGHTS and CDR2 is YDEGEE. The CDR3, as DNA: TGTGCCAGCAGCCCCCCTCTAGCCCTATTGATCGAGCAGTACTTC. This sequence encodes CASSPPLALLIEQYF.

The gene calls are TRBV11-2 and TRBJ1-1, with D hard to call. Germline V gives CDR1 SGHAT, CDR2 FQNNGV. V was pared by 7 bases and J by 0 bases, with 12 bases between. There are 14 residues in the CDR3. In nucleotides, the CDR3 is TGTGCCAGCAACCCCCTCTGGGTGAACACTGAAGCTTTCTTT. Residues: CASNPLWVNTEAFF.

The V call is TRBV5-1, the J call TRBJ2-2; D not certain. Germline CDR1 and CDR2: SGHRS and YFSETQ. The CDR3 totals 13 residues. V lost 5 bases and J lost 4, with 9 bases in between. CDR3 protein: CASRIGVTGELFF. For the CDR3, the DNA is TGCGCCAGCAGAATTGGGGTCACCGGGGAGCTGTTTTTT.

The chain carries TRBV2 and TRBJ2-5, with unresolved D. The end of the DNA aligns better with TRBJ2-7, so the J call may be wrong. This CDR3 contains 12 residues. Germline lookup yields CDR1 SNHLY and CDR2 FYNNEI. CDR3 amino acids: CASSERGNEQYF. The CDR3 DNA sequence: TGTGCCAGCAGTGAACGAGGTAACGAGCAGTACTTC.

The table lists this clone with a few counts. The V and J genes are TRBV29-1 and TRBJ1-1; 9 positions agree with TRBD1. Germline values: CDR1 SQVTM, CDR2 ANQGSEA. The CDR3 has 16 amino acids. V dropped 4 bases and J dropped 0; count of bases not matched to a gene: 9. The CDR3 sequence is CSVAPDRGYMNTEAFF. CDR3 DNA: TGCAGCGTTGCCCCGGACAGGGGATATATGAACACTGAAGCTTTCTTT.

The rearrangement links TRBV4-2 to TRBJ1-5; no firm D call. Trimming pared 3 bases from V and 11 bases from J, leaving 23 bases between. The CDR3 totals 16 residues. From germline, CDR1 is LGHNA and CDR2 YNFKEQ. The CDR3 reads CASSQISRTSEGSQHF. In nucleotides, the CDR3 is TGTGCCAGCAGCCAGATATCGAGGACCTCGGAAGGGTCCCAGCATTTT.

V is TRBV11-2 and J is TRBJ1-1; TRBD1 agrees at 9 bases. CDR1 and CDR2 (germline): SGHAT, FQNNGV. V gave up 3 bases and J gave up 4 bases; unmatched junction bases: 6. The CDR3 extends over 15 amino acids. The CDR3 here is CASSFDRGGITEAFF. DNA of the CDR3: TGTGCCAGCAGCTTTGACAGGGGGGGTATCACTGAAGCTTTCTTT. The variable domain in full, with the rest retrieved from reference TRBV11-2 and TRBJ1-1, is EAGVAQSPRYKIIEKRQSVAFWCNPISGHATLYWYQQILGQGPKLLIQFQNNGVVDDSQLPKDRFSAERLKGVDSTLKIQPAKLEDSAVYLCASSFDRGGITEAFFGQGTRLTVV.

The count of this clone is one. The chain carries TRBV5-5 and TRBJ1-6; D unclear. Germline V gene lookup returns CDR1 SGHKS and CDR2 YYEKEE (reference sequence). The CDR3 totals 14 residues. The V and J ends lost 0 bases and 7 bases respectively, with 8 bases between them. Here the CDR3 DNA reads TGTGCCAGCAGCTTGGGGGTAGGGAATTCACCCCTCCACTTT. Protein: CASSLGVGNSPLHF.

This rearrangement joins TRBV10-3 to TRBJ2-3, with D possibly matching TRBD2 (6 bases). This CDR3 has 14 amino acids. The germline gives CDR1 ENHRY, CDR2 SYGVKD. The V and J ends lost 6 bases and 0 bases respectively, with 10 bases between them. CDR3 residues: CAISRGISTDTQYF. The CDR3 nucleotides read TGTGCCATCAGCCGGGGGATCAGCACAGATACGCAGTATTTT.

The chain carries TRBV28 and TRBJ1-5, with 7 bases identical to TRBD1. Germline CDR1 is MDHEN and CDR2 is SYDVKM. The CDR3 spans 15 residues. J was trimmed by 2 bases and V by 5 bases; bases with no gene match: 6. CDR3 region: CASSPTGARNQPQHF. CDR3 coding DNA: TGTGCCAGCAGTCCTACAGGGGCCCGCAATCAGCCCCAGCATTTT.

The V call is TRBV5-1, the J call TRBJ2-5; D might be TRBD1 (6 bases). Germline assignment: CDR1 SGHRS and CDR2 YFSETQ. With 1 base removed from V and 0 bases from J, the gap between germline ends came to 10 bases. This CDR3 is 15 amino acids long. The chain's CDR3 is CASSLQGSYQETQYF. The CDR3 DNA reads TGCGCCAGCAGCTTGCAGGGGAGTTACCAAGAGACCCAGTACTTC.

This chain joins TRBV6-6 and TRBJ1-1, with a weak D call TRBD1 (5 bases). V lost 0 bases and J lost 3, with 11 bases in between. From germline, CDR1 is MNHNY and CDR2 SVGAGI (reference sequence). This CDR3 contains 15 residues. CDR3 protein: CASSYSTGGDTEAFF. The CDR3 DNA sequence: TGTGCCAGCAGTTACTCTACAGGCGGCGACACTGAAGCTTTCTTT.